The next 16 T cell receptor beta chains were all read from a single sample in a study of OX40 agonist ivuxolimab in advanced cancers. Library preparation was by the immunoSEQ multiplex PCR assay. Entries here come from immuneACCESS through TCRdb and include only in-frame sequences with V and J called. Some clones fail to appear in such tables; in the studies checked, an unresolved V gene covers under half of the shortfall, and the cause of the remainder is unknown. The sample has 60,000 to 65,000 clones on record, about 90% of them singletons. The leading ten clones occupy roughly 2% of the sample. This specimen was CD4+ or CD8+ T cells sorted from blood, taken in a trial of the OX40 agonist ivuxolimab. These receptors were obtained from an adult with an advanced solid tumor such as melanoma, head and neck, liver or kidney cancer.

V is TRBV5-5 and J is TRBJ2-3; D call uncertain. V lost 1 base, J lost 2 bases, and 8 bases lay in between. This CDR3 is built from 14 residues. CDR1 and CDR2 (germline): SGHKS, YYEKEE (reference sequence). CDR3 coding DNA: TGTGCCAGCAGCTTGCTGTCAGACACAGATACGCAGTATTTT. Its translation is CASSLLSDTDTQYF.

The chain employs TRBV7-2 and TRBJ2-3; D not certain. Germline CDR1 and CDR2: SGHTA and FQGNSA. This CDR3 region has 11 residues. V was shortened by 5 bases and J by 2 bases, with 2 bases between the two germline ends. The CDR3 loop is CASSITDTQYF. DNA for the CDR3: TGTGCCAGCAGCATCACAGATACGCAGTATTTT.

V is TRBV11-3 and J is TRBJ2-7, with a weak D call TRBD2 (5 bases). V shed 3 bases and J shed 3 bases, with 9 bases lying between them. The germline V gene encodes CDR1 SGHNT and CDR2 YENEEA. CDR3 length: 13 residues. CDR3 bases: TGTGCCAGCAGCTTGGGAGAGGGCTACGAGCAGTACTTC. It yields the protein CASSLGEGYEQYF.

This rearrangement joins TRBV19 to TRBJ1-1, with TRBD1 identical over 10 bases. The CDR3 has 15 residues. V shed 6 bases, J shed 1 base, and the junction held 5 bases outside the gene matches. Per the germline V gene, CDR1 is LNHDA and CDR2 is SQIVND (reference sequence). This CDR3 reads CASSHRTGGNTEAFF. CDR3 DNA sequence: TGTGCCAGTAGCCACAGGACAGGGGGGAACACTGAAGCTTTCTTT. Based on the CDR3 plus reference TRBV19 and TRBJ1-1, the full variable domain is DGGITQSPKYLFRKEGQNVTLSCEQNLNHDAMYWYRQDPGQGLRLIYYSQIVNDFQKGDIAEGYSVSREKKESFPLTVTSAQKNPTAFYLCASSHRTGGNTEAFFGQGTRLTVV.

J is TRBJ1-1 and V is TRBV21-1; TRBD1, the D gene given by the table, was not confirmed from the DNA. TRBV21-1 is classified as a pseudogene. This CDR3 region has 16 residues. CDR3: CASSKIPTGTRTEAFF. Here the CDR3 DNA reads TGTGCCAGCAGCAAAATCCCGACAGGGACGAGGACTGAAGCTTTCTTT.

The rearrangement uses TRBV5-6 and TRBJ2-7; 11 bases align to TRBD1. Per germline, CDR1 SGHDT and CDR2 YYEEEE. CDR3 length equals 15 residues. J gave up 3 bases and V 1 base, and 3 bases lay outside the gene matches. The CDR3: CASSLLGTGGYEQYF. DNA for the CDR3: TGTGCCAGCAGCTTGTTGGGGACAGGGGGCTACGAGCAGTACTTC.

The rearrangement links TRBV5-6 to TRBJ2-1; D may match TRBD1 or TRBD2 (5 bases each). The V and J ends lost 4 bases and 9 bases respectively, with 29 bases between them. CDR1 and CDR2 from the germline V gene are SGHDT and YYEEEE. The CDR3 is made up of 18 amino acids. The CDR3 bases are TGTGCCAGCAGCCTCCAATACGCGGGCCTTTACCGTACAGGTGAGCAGTTCTTC. Translating it yields CASSLQYAGLYRTGEQFF. Combining the CDR3 with reference TRBV5-6 and TRBJ2-1 gives the whole variable domain DAGVTQSPTHLIKTRGQQVTLRCSPKSGHDTVSWYQQALGQGPQFIFQYYEEEERQRGNFPDRFSGHQFPNYSSELNVNALLLGDSALYLCASSLQYAGLYRTGEQFFGPGTRLTVL.

The chain recombines TRBV5-1 with TRBJ2-1, with 10 positions matching TRBD1. V was clipped by 2 bases and J by 3 bases; unmatched bases: 5. Germline CDR1 and CDR2: SGHRS and YFSETQ. The length of the CDR3 is 16 residues. This chain's CDR3 is CASSFRTGGDYNEQFF. In DNA, the CDR3 is TGCGCCAGCAGCTTCAGGACAGGGGGAGACTACAATGAGCAGTTCTTC.

The J gene is TRBJ1-4, the V gene TRBV6-1; D gene uncertain. The CDR3 length is 16 residues. V gave up 2 bases and J gave up 8 bases, with 18 bases separating them. Germline V gene data show CDR1 as MNHNS and CDR2 as SASEGT. CDR3 loop: CASSERRASLFEKLFF. The CDR3 bases are TGTGCCAGCAGTGAAAGAAGGGCGAGCCTTTTCGAAAAACTGTTTTTT.

The J gene is TRBJ2-1, the V gene TRBV15; D is perhaps TRBD1 (6 bases). The CDR3 runs 15 residues. Germline V lookup: CDR1 LNHNV, CDR2 YYDKDF (reference sequence). V dropped 1 base and J dropped 2 bases, with 9 bases sitting between them. CDR3 sequence (DNA): TGTGCCACCAGCAGAGTGACAGGAGCCTACAATGAGCAGTTCTTC. Protein sequence: CATSRVTGAYNEQFF.

V is TRBV7-9 and J is TRBJ2-7; D unclear. Germline lookup yields CDR1 SEHNR and CDR2 FQNEAQ (reference sequence). The CDR3 covers 14 residues. The V end was cut by 2 bases, the J end by 6 bases, with 14 bases between. The DNA of the CDR3 is TGTGCCAGCAGCTTAATTCCTAGATCATTCGAGCAGTACTTC. As protein: CASSLIPRSFEQYF.

The chain joins TRBV6-5 to TRBJ1-4, with a possible D match to TRBD1 (5 bases). Trimming took off 4 bases at V and 5 bases at J, with 17 bases between the two ends. From germline, CDR1 is MNHEY and CDR2 SVGAGI. CDR3 length: 16 amino acids. CDR3 amino acids: CASSLGRAVTNEKLFF. The CDR3 bases are TGTGCCAGCAGTTTGGGCAGGGCAGTAACAAATGAAAAACTGTTTTTT.

The rearrangement links TRBV2 to TRBJ2-7, with TRBD1 matching over 10 bases. Germline V lookup: CDR1 SNHLY, CDR2 FYNNEI. This CDR3 comprises 14 residues. V lost 9 bases, J lost 3 bases, and 8 bases stayed unmatched. The CDR3 DNA reads as TGTGCCAGTTCTCCGGGACAGGGGCGCTACGAGCAGTACTTC. Translated, it gives CASSPGQGRYEQYF.

This sequence joins TRBV7-3 and TRBJ2-3, with TRBD2 matching 7 bases. Germline CDR1 reads SGHTA; CDR2 reads FQGTGA. This CDR3 contains 16 residues. Germline trimming cut 0 bases from V and 6 bases from J; bases unmatched to any gene: 9. CDR3 sequence: CASSLTGGASGDTQYF. CDR3 sequence (DNA): TGTGCCAGCAGCTTAACGGGAGGGGCGTCCGGTGATACGCAGTATTTT. Full variable domain (missing parts from reference TRBV7-3 and TRBJ2-3): GAGVSQTPSNKVTEKGKYVELRCDPISGHTALYWYRQSLGQGPEFLIYFQGTGAADDSGLPNDRFFAVRPEGSVSTLKIQRTERGDSAVYLCASSLTGGASGDTQYFGPGTRLTVL.

The CDR3 DNA reads as TGTGCCACTGGACGGTCCTCCTACGAGCAGTACTTC. Its protein product is CATGRSSYEQYF. The chain employs TRBV28 and TRBJ2-7; no clear D. Trimming pared 10 bases from V and 0 bases from J, leaving 10 bases between. The CDR3 consists of 12 residues. CDR1 and CDR2 from the germline V gene are MDHEN and SYDVKM. The complete variable domain, with remaining parts taken from reference TRBV28 and TRBJ2-7, reads DVKVTQSSRYLVKRTGEKVFLECVQDMDHENMFWYRQDPGLGLRLIYFSYDVKMKEKGDIPEGYSVSREKKERFSLILESASTNQTSMYLCATGRSSYEQYFGPGTRLTVT.

The CDR3 coding sequence is TGTGCCAGCAGTGACAGTAACTATGGCTACACCTTC. Protein product: CASSDSNYGYTF. The rearrangement joins TRBV5-4 to TRBJ1-2; weak D call: TRBD1 (5 bases). The V end lost 5 bases, the J end lost 1 base, and 6 bases lay between the germline ends. This CDR3 spans 12 amino acids. Germline V lookup: CDR1 SGHNT, CDR2 YYREEE (reference sequence).